This TCR beta chain was obtained from a study of blood T cell repertoires in COVID-19 (dated by TCRdb to 2020 to 2022). Study-wide context: Collaborator samples came from the United States, Italy and Spain and covered acute and convalescent phases of COVID-19. The material from the prospective study consisted of cDNA or gDNA derived from T cells, B-cell-depleted T cells, or PBMCs. The dataset comprised deeply sampled blood TCRbeta repertoires from subjects exposed to, actively infected with, or recovered from COVID-19. A freely available public database, intended as a resource for researchers studying the immune response to SARS-CoV-2, is where the repertoires were released. Samples were obtained from the ongoing ImmuneRACE study (first 160 participants) and from 1,254 subjects provided by 6 global collaborators. Sample metadata almost always included a de-identified subject ID, COVID-19 status, age in years and sex. Where HLA class I and class II types were available, the types were taken from metadata supplied by the sample provider, not from assay-based typing.

TCRbeta CDR3 regions were amplified from genomic DNA by means of the immunoSEQ Assay, a bias-controlled multiplex PCR. Processing in the source paper ran as follows. Within the assay, amplification of reference gene primers was used to estimate how many nucleated cells each sample contained. To quantify the absolute abundance of each unique TCRbeta CDR3 rearrangement, sequence reads were collapsed and filtered. For each sample, productive Simpson clonality was calculated as the square root of Simpson's diversity index across productive rearrangements. The clones in this table, taken by TCRdb from immuneACCESS, are in-frame only. Not every clone is retained; where verified, under half of the shortfall comes from an unresolved V gene, and the cause of the rest is unknown. The V and J calls and the clone size are those of that table, but D and trimming were determined from the DNA. The sample table shows 200,000 to 250,000 clones, and approximately 80% are seen once. 8.5% to 12% of the sample rests with the top ten.

Study-level results and caveats: How much clinical and demographic metadata was included differed by source and by participant, and the metadata was provided uncurated.

Per the germline V gene, SGHAT is the CDR1 and FQNNGV is the CDR2. V is reduced by 6 bases and J by 4 bases, leaving a spacing of 13 bases between them. The CDR3 starts with the cysteine, ends with the phenylalanine, and has 14 residues. Only the CDR3 DNA is retained, 42 bases long and in frame from the first base. Whole blood was collected in K2EDTA tubes by collaborating institutions according to the institutions' own protocols. Collaborator samples were shipped for TCRbeta analysis as frozen whole blood, isolated PBMCs, or DNA extracted from either sample type. This clone was detected only a few times. Its antigen is currently not known. Base qualities are not recorded, but no much larger clone differs from it by a single base.

Sequencing used peripheral blood. The clonotype comes from a woman aged 80 or older with acute or convalescent COVID-19. Recombination linked TRBV11-2 to TRBJ2-1, and the D gene may be TRBD2, 5 bases matching. CDR3 loop: CASSPTGKYNEQFF. In nucleotides, the sequence is TGTGCCAGCAGTCCAACGGGAAAATACAATGAGCAGTTCTTC.